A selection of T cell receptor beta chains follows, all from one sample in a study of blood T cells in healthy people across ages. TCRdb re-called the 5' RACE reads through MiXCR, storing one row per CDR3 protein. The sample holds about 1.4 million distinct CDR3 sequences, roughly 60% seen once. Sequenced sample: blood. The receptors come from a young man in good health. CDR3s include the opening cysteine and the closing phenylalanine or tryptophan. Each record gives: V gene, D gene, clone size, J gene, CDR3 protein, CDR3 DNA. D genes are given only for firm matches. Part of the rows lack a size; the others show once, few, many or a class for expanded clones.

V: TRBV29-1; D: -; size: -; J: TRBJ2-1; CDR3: CSVESFYEQFF; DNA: TGCAGCGTTGAGTCCTTCTACGAGCAGTTCTTC
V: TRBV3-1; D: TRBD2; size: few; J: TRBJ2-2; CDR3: CASSPTGTSATGELFF; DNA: TGTGCCAGCAGCCCAACCGGGACTAGCGCGACCGGGGAGCTGTTTTTT
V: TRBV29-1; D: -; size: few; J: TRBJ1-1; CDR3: CSVEGQSNTEAFF; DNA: TGCAGCGTTGAAGGGCAGTCGAACACTGAAGCTTTCTTT
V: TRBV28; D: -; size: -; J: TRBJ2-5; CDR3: CASKTGPIRETQYF; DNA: TGTGCCAGCAAGACAGGCCCCATCCGGGAGACCCAGTACTTC
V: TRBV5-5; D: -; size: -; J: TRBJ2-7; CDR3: CASSLATVRDEQYF; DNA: TGTGCCAGCAGCTTGGCAACTGTTAGGGACGAGCAGTACTTC
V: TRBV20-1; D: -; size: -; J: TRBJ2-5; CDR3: CSATTGLLETQYF; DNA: TGCAGTGCTACGACTGGGTTGTTGGAGACCCAGTACTTC
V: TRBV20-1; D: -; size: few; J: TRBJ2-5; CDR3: CSASPGHTQETQYF; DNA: TGCAGTGCTAGCCCGGGACATACCCAAGAGACCCAGTACTTC
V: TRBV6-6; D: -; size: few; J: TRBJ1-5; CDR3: CASSYRVGGNQPQHF; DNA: TGTGCCAGCAGTTACAGGGTTGGGGGCAATCAGCCCCAGCATTTT
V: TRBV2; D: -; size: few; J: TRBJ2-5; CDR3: CASSMRLHENEQYF; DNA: TGTGCCAGCAGTATGCGACTCCACGAAAATGAGCAGTACTTC
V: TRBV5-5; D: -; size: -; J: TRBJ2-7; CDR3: CASSSKAGLLYEQYF; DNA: TGTGCCAGCAGCTCCAAAGCGGGCCTGCTTTACGAGCAGTACTTC
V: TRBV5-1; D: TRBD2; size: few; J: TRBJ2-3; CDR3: CASSLELAGGTDTQYF; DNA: TGCGCCAGCAGCTTGGAATTAGCGGGGGGCACAGATACGCAGTATTTT
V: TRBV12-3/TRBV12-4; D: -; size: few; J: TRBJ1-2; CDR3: CASSPSPLESGYTF; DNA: TGTGCCAGCAGTCCCAGCCCGCTGGAGAGTGGCTACACCTTC
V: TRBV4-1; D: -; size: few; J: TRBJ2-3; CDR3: CASSQGPGNTDTQYF; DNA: TGCGCCAGCAGCCAAGGTCCGGGAAACACAGATACGCAGTATTTT
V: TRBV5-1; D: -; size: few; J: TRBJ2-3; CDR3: CASRAGLAPDTQYF; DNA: TGCGCCAGCAGGGCCGGGTTGGCGCCAGATACGCAGTATTTT
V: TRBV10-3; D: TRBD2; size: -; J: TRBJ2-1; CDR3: CAISAPSGSYIDEQFF; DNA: TGTGCCATCAGCGCACCGAGCGGGAGCTACATCGATGAGCAGTTCTTC
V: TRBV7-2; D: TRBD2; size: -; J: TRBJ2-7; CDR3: CASSLEGLVYYEQYF; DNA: TGTGCCAGCAGCTTAGAGGGACTAGTTTACTACGAGCAGTACTTC
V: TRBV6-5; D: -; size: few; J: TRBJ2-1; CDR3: CASSYDSNNEQFF; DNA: TGTGCCAGCAGTTATGACAGCAACAATGAGCAGTTCTTC
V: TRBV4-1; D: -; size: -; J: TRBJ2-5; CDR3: CASSQGAGPAQETQYF; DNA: TGCGCCAGCAGCCAAGGGGCGGGCCCGGCACAAGAGACCCAGTACTTC
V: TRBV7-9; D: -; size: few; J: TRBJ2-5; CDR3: CASTSRGDQETQYF; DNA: TGTGCCAGCACCTCACGGGGTGACCAAGAGACCCAGTACTTC
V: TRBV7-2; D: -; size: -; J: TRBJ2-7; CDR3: CASSGGAGVAYEQYF; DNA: TGTGCCAGCAGCGGGGGGGCAGGGGTTGCCTACGAGCAGTACTTC
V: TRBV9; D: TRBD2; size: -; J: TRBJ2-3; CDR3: CASSELARADTQYF; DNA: TGTGCCAGCAGCGAACTAGCGAGGGCGGATACGCAGTATTTT
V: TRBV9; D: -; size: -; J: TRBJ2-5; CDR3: CASSVVDQGWETQYF; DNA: TGTGCCAGCAGCGTAGTAGACCAGGGATGGGAGACCCAGTACTTC
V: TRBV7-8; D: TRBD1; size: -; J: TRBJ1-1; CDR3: CASSSKGVQGVTEAFF; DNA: TGTGCCAGCAGCTCTAAAGGGGTACAGGGGGTCACTGAAGCTTTCTTT
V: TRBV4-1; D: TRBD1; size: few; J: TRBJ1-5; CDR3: CASSPFALGQGGIRDSNQPQHF; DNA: TGCGCCAGCAGCCCGTTCGCCCTGGGACAGGGGGGTATTAGGGATAGCAATCAGCCCCAGCATTTT
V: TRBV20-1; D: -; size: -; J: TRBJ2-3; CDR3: CSARDLGARDTQYF; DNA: TGCAGTGCTAGAGATTTGGGGGCTAGGGATACGCAGTATTTT
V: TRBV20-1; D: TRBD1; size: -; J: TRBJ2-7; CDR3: CSATRTGGLSSYEQYF; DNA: TGCAGTGCTACCCGGACAGGGGGGCTTAGCTCCTACGAGCAGTACTTC
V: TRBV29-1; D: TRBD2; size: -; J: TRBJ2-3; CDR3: CSSGRVPSTDTQYF; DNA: TGCAGTAGCGGGAGGGTGCCCAGCACAGATACGCAGTATTTT
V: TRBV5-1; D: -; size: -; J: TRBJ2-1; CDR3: CASSLIGGRDNEQFF; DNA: TGCGCCAGCAGCTTGATAGGGGGTCGGGACAATGAGCAGTTCTTC
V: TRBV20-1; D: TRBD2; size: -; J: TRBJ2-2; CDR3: CSARDSGGATGELFF; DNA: TGCAGTGCTAGAGATAGCGGGGGGGCCACCGGGGAGCTGTTTTTT
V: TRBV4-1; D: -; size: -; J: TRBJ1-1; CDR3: CASSQDWVMNTEAFF; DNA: TGCGCCAGCAGCCAAGATTGGGTTATGAACACTGAAGCTTTCTTT
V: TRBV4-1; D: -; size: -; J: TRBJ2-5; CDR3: CASSQDQRDETQYF; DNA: TGCGCCAGCAGCCAAGATCAGCGTGACGAGACCCAGTACTTC
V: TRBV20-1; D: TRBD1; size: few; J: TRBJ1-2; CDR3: CSASVRGTGVYGYTF; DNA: TGCAGTGCTAGTGTCAGGGGGACAGGGGTTTATGGCTACACCTTC
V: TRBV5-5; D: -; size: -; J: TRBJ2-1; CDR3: CASNWGKYNEQFF; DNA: TGTGCCAGCAATTGGGGGAAATACAATGAGCAGTTCTTC
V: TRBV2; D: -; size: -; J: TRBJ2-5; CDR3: CASIKDNQATQYF; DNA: TGTGCCAGCATTAAGGACAACCAAGCGACCCAGTACTTC
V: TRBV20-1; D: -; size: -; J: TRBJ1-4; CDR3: CSAREGTPEKLFF; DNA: TGCAGTGCTAGGGAAGGGACACCCGAAAAACTGTTTTTT
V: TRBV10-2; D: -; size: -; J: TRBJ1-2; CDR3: CASRAGTATGYTF; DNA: TGCGCCAGCAGGGCCGGGACTGCGACGGGCTACACCTTC
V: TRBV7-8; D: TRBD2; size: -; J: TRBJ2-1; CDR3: CASSRLAGRNEQFF; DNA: TGTGCCAGCAGTCGCTTAGCGGGGAGGAATGAGCAGTTCTTC
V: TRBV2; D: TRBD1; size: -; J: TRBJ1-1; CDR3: CASSPTDRASFF; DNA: TGTGCCAGCAGCCCCACGGACAGGGCATCTTTCTTT
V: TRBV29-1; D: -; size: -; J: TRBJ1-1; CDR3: CSVEEGMNTEAFF; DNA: TGCAGCGTTGAAGAGGGCATGAACACTGAAGCTTTCTTT
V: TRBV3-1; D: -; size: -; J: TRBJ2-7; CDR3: CASSQGWAAYEQYF; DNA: TGTGCCAGCAGCCAAGGATGGGCAGCCTACGAGCAGTACTTC
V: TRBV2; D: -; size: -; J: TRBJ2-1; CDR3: CASNWINEQFF; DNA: TGTGCCAGCAATTGGATCAATGAGCAGTTCTTC
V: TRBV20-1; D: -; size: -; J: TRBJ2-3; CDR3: CSAREPRASTDTQYF; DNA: TGCAGTGCTAGAGAGCCGAGGGCTAGCACAGATACGCAGTATTTT
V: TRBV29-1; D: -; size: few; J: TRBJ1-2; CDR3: CSVDGGDGNGYTF; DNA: TGCAGCGTTGATGGGGGGGATGGAAATGGCTACACCTTC
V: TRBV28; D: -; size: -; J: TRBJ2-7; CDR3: CASKTHPGAYEQYF; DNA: TGTGCCAGCAAAACCCACCCCGGCGCCTACGAGCAGTACTTC
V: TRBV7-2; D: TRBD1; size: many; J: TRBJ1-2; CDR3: CASSLATGGYGYTF; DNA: TGTGCCAGCAGCTTAGCGACAGGGGGCTATGGCTACACCTTC
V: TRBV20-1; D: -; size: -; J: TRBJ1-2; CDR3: CSAPWGYNHTF; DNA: TGCAGTGCCCCATGGGGCTACAATCACACCTTC
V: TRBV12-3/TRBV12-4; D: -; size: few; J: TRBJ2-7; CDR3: CASAKMGPAYEQYF; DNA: TGTGCCAGCGCAAAGATGGGGCCCGCCTACGAGCAGTACTTC
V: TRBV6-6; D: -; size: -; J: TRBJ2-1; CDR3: CASSYSTPPDNEQFF; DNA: TGTGCCAGCAGTTACTCAACCCCGCCTGACAATGAGCAGTTCTTC
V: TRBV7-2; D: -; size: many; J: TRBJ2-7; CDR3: CASSLAGQKYEQYF; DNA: TGTGCCAGCAGCTTAGCGGGACAAAAATACGAGCAGTACTTC
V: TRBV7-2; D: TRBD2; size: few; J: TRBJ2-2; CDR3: CASSLGGSTGELFF; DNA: TGTGCCAGCAGCTTGGGAGGGAGCACCGGGGAGCTGTTTTTT
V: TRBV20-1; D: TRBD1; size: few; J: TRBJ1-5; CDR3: CSAREGQRTSNQPQHF; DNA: TGCAGTGCTAGGGAGGGACAGAGGACTAGCAATCAGCCCCAGCATTTT
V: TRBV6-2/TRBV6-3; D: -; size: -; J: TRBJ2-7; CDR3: CASSYPGDGYEQYF; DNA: TGTGCCAGCAGTTACCCCGGGGACGGCTACGAGCAGTACTTC
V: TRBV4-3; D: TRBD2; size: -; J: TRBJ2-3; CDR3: CASSQEGGDYLGTDTQYF; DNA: TGCGCCAGCAGCCAAGAAGGTGGGGACTATCTGGGCACAGATACGCAGTATTTT